This entry lists 16 T cell receptor beta chains sequenced from one sample in a study of T cell changes during pregnancy in multiple sclerosis. The repertoire was sequenced with immunoSEQ multiplex PCR; TCRdb's copy has only in-frame clones and lacks some. The table records fewer than 40,000 clones, roughly 87% of them present only once. Sample: CD8+ T cells from peripheral blood mononuclear cells, taken in the first trimester of pregnancy. These receptors all come from a female donor with multiple sclerosis, enrolled in a pregnancy study.

The chain carries TRBV7-3 and TRBJ2-1; TRBD2 matches at 12 bases. V lost 5 bases to trimming and J lost 6 bases; unmatched junction nucleotides: 5. There are 15 residues in the CDR3. Germline V gives CDR1 SGHTA, CDR2 FQGTGA. The CDR3 nucleotides read TGTGCCAGCAGCCCCGGACTAGCGGGGTTCAATGAGCAGTTCTTC. Translating gives CASSPGLAGFNEQFF.

The V call is TRBV7-8, the J call TRBJ2-1, with D tentatively TRBD2 (5 bases). Germline CDR1 and CDR2: SGHVS and FQNEAQ. The CDR3 covers 15 residues. The V end was cut by 8 bases, the J end by 4 bases, with 18 bases between. CDR3 sequence reads: CASSPRDPSYNEQFF. The CDR3 DNA follows: TGTGCCAGCTCACCACGGGATCCCTCATACAATGAGCAGTTCTTC.

This clone was observed once. The chain carries TRBV6-6 and TRBJ2-7, with 7 bases fitting TRBD2. Germline V lookup: CDR1 MNHNY, CDR2 SVGAGI (reference sequence). The V gene end was trimmed by 2 bases and the J gene end by 5 bases; junction bases not matched to a gene: 9. The CDR3 runs 15 residues. CDR3 sequence: CASSYHAGVGDEQYF. CDR3 sequence (DNA): TGTGCCAGCAGTTACCATGCGGGAGTAGGCGACGAGCAGTACTTC.

This clone was detected only once. The chain uses TRBV15 and TRBJ2-3, with 10 bases that match TRBD1. The V gene's germline CDR1 is LNHNV and CDR2 YYDKDF (reference sequence). CDR3 length: 16 amino acids. Trimming at V came to 7 bases and at J to 2 bases, leaving 9 bases not matched to a gene. Here the CDR3 reads CATNYGTGDVTDTQYF. The DNA of the CDR3 is TGTGCCACCAACTACGGGACAGGGGACGTCACAGATACGCAGTATTTT.

The chain combines TRBV6-4 with TRBJ2-1; D is perhaps TRBD1 (6 bases). CDR3 size: 15 residues. V gave up 0 bases and J gave up 7 bases, with 13 bases separating them. The germline V gene has CDR1 MRHNA and CDR2 SNTAGT. CDR3 sequence (DNA): TGTGCCAGCAGTGACTCGGAGACAGGTGGTAATGAGCAGTTCTTC. This encodes CASSDSETGGNEQFF.

CDR3 sequence (DNA): TGTGCCAGCGGAGCGGGGGTAGCCAAAAACATTCAGTACTTC. Translation gives CASGAGVAKNIQYF. V and J are TRBV27 and TRBJ2-4; 8 bases agree with TRBD2. This CDR3 has 14 amino acids. The germline V gene encodes CDR1 MNHEY and CDR2 SMNVEV (reference sequence). V lost 8 bases, J lost 0 bases, and 3 bases stayed unmatched.

Remarks on this clone: A read error is possible here, since a much larger clone lies one base away. As DNA, the CDR3 is TGTGCCAGCAGACCCGGGACAGTAGAGACCCAGTACTTC. This sequence encodes CASRPGTVETQYF. The J gene is TRBJ2-5, the V gene TRBV27; 7 bases map to TRBD1. Looked up from germline, CDR1 is MNHEY and CDR2 is SMNVEV (reference sequence). The length of the CDR3 is 13 residues. Unmatched junction bases numbered 5, after V lost 6 bases and J lost 4 bases.

J is TRBJ1-2 and V is TRBV4-3, with D possibly being TRBD1 (5 bases). There are 16 residues in the CDR3. Between the trimmed V and J ends, which lost 0 bases and 1 base, there was a span of 12 bases. The germline gives CDR1 LGHNA, CDR2 YSLEER. CDR3 nucleotides: TGCGCCAGCAGCCAAGATGTAGGGGTCGGTAACTATGGCTACACCTTC. It codes for CASSQDVGVGNYGYTF.

The chain joins TRBV5-4 to TRBJ1-2; D is unclear. The germline gives CDR1 SGHNT, CDR2 YYREEE (reference sequence). This CDR3 contains 14 residues. Trimming shortened V by 2 bases and J by 8 bases, and 16 bases separated the two germline ends. CDR3 protein: CASSFPSQFDGYTF. The CDR3 region has the DNA TGTGCCAGCAGCTTTCCATCACAGTTTGACGGCTACACCTTC.

J is TRBJ1-6 and V is TRBV4-2; D is perhaps TRBD1 (6 bases). The V end was cut by 4 bases, the J end by 5 bases, with 18 bases between. This CDR3 is built from 17 residues. The germline V gene has CDR1 LGHNA and CDR2 YNFKEQ. The chain's CDR3 is CASSLLQGVDNNSPLHF. The CDR3 DNA follows: TGTGCCAGCAGCCTCTTACAGGGAGTTGACAATAATTCACCCCTCCACTTT.

The chain has TRBV27 and TRBJ2-1; maybe TRBD1 (6 bases). Germline V gives CDR1 MNHEY, CDR2 SMNVEV (reference sequence). The CDR3 extends over 13 amino acids. CDR3 DNA: TGTGTTACGCAGGGGCCTGGGGTGAATGAGCAGTTCTTC. Its protein is CVTQGPGVNEQFF.

This clone was picked up many times. The sample holds other DNA sequences that translate to the same CDR3. The gene calls are TRBV7-8 and TRBJ1-5; TRBD1 matches at 9 bases. J lost 4 bases, V lost 1 base, and 2 bases had no gene match. The CDR3 runs to 15 residues. Germline V lookup: CDR1 SGHVS, CDR2 FQNEAQ. DNA of the CDR3: TGTGCCAGCAGCTTAGAGGACAGGGGAAATCAGCCCCAGCATTTT. As protein: CASSLEDRGNQPQHF. The full variable domain, its missing parts supplied by reference TRBV7-8 and TRBJ1-5, is GAGVSQSPRYKVAKRGQDVALRCDPISGHVSLFWYQQALGQGPEFLTYFQNEAQLDKSGLPSDRFFAERPEGSVSTLKIQRTQQEDSAVYLCASSLEDRGNQPQHFGDGTRLSIL.

This clone was seen just once. The chain links TRBV27 to TRBJ1-1, with D possibly matching TRBD1 (5 bases). CDR1 MNHEY and CDR2 SMNVEV come from the germline V gene (reference sequence). Trimming took 6 bases from V and 4 from J, leaving 18 bases between them. CDR3 length: 15 residues. The CDR3 nucleotides are TGTGCCAGCAGCCTTAAGATTGTAGGGGCCACTGAAGCTTTCTTT. Protein sequence: CASSLKIVGATEAFF.

V and J are TRBV6-1 and TRBJ1-3, with TRBD1 matching 7 bases. The germline CDR1 and CDR2 sequences are MNHNS and SASEGT. J lost 0 bases, V lost 8 bases, and 7 bases had no gene match. This CDR3 has 15 amino acids. This CDR3 is CASHRGRNSGNTIYF. CDR3 in DNA: TGTGCCAGCCACAGGGGACGAAACTCTGGAAACACCATATATTTT.

The rearrangement joins TRBV6-5 to TRBJ1-5; TRBD1 might be the D (6 bases). Germline loops: CDR1 MNHEY, CDR2 SVGAGI. V was cut by 6 bases and J by 9 bases, with 15 bases left in between. CDR3 length: 13 residues. CDR3 bases: TGTGCCAGCAGCGCCGGGGGGCCCTGGCCCCAGCATTTT. It specifies CASSAGGPWPQHF.

The chain recombines TRBV19 with TRBJ2-4, with 8 bases aligning to TRBD2. CDR3 size: 14 residues. Per germline, CDR1 LNHDA and CDR2 SQIVND (reference sequence). V was pared by 7 bases and J by 4 bases, with 6 bases of the junction left unmatched. In DNA, the CDR3 is TGTGCCAGTACCTTGACTAGCGCTAAAAACATTCAGTACTTC. Translation gives CASTLTSAKNIQYF.